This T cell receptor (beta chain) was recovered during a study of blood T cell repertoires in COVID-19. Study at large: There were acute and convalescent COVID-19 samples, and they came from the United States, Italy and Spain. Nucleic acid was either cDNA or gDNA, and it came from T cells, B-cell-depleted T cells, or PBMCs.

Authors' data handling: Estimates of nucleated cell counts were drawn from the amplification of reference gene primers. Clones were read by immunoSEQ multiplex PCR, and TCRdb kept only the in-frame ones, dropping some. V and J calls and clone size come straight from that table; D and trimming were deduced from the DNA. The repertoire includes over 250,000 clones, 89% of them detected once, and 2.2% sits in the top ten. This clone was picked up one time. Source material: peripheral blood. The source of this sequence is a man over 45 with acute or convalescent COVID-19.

The CDR3 DNA reads as TGCAGCGTCCAGGGTGGGCCCCTGAATGAAAAACTGTTTTTT. Translating it yields CSVQGGPLNEKLFF. The chain links TRBV29-1 to TRBJ1-4, with TRBD1 as a possible D gene (5 bases). CDR1 and CDR2 (germline): SQVTM, ANQGSEA. This CDR3 has 14 residues. V dropped 6 bases and J dropped 5 bases, with 16 bases sitting between them. The full variable domain, its missing parts supplied by reference TRBV29-1 and TRBJ1-4, is SAVISQKPSRDICQRGTSLTIQCQVDSQVTMMFWYRQQPGQSLTLIATANQGSEATYESGFVIDKFPISRPNLTFSTLTVSNMSPEDSSIYLCSVQGGPLNEKLFFGSGTQLSVL.